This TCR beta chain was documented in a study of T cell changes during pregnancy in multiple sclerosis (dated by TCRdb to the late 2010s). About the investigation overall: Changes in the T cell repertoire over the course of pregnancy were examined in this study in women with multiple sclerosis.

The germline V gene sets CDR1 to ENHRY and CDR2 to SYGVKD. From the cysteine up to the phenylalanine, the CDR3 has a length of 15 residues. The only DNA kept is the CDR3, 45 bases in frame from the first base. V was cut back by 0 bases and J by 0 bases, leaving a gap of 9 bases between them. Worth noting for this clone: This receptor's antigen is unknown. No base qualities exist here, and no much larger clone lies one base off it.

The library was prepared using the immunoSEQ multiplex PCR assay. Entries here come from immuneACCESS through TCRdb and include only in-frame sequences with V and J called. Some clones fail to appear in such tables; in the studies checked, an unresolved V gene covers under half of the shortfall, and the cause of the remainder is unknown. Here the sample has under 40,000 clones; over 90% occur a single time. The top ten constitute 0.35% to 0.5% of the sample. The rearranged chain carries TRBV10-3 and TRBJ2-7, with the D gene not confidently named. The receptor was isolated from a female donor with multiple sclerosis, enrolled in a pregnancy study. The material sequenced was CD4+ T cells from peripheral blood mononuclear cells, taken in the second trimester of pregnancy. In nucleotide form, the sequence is TGTGCCATCAGTGAGTCTGTCATCAGCTCCTACGAGCAGTACTTC. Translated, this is CAISESVISSYEQYF.